This T cell receptor beta chain originates from a study of OX40 agonist ivuxolimab in advanced cancers. Findings and limits, study-wide: There was clonal expansion of CD4+ and CD8+ blood T cells by week 6 at 0.1 to 3.0 mg/kg.

TCRdb keeps only in-frame clones here, not all; method: immunoSEQ multiplex PCR. This table has 100,000 or so clones, 91% appearing once. Only a few counts were recorded for this clone. Antigen specificity is unknown. V lost 4 bases and J 5 bases, leaving 19 bases between the germline ends. The CDR3 is made up of 16 amino acids. Germline-derived CDR1 and CDR2 are LGHNA and YSLEER. Sequencing was performed on CD4+ or CD8+ T cells sorted from blood, taken in a trial of the OX40 agonist ivuxolimab. The receptor comes from an adult with an advanced solid tumor such as melanoma, head and neck, liver or kidney cancer. V is TRBV4-3 and J is TRBJ2-3; no reliable D call. CDR3 protein: CASSPTRYGDKDTQYF. The CDR3 DNA reads as TGCGCCAGCAGCCCCACGAGATATGGGGATAAAGATACGCAGTATTTT.